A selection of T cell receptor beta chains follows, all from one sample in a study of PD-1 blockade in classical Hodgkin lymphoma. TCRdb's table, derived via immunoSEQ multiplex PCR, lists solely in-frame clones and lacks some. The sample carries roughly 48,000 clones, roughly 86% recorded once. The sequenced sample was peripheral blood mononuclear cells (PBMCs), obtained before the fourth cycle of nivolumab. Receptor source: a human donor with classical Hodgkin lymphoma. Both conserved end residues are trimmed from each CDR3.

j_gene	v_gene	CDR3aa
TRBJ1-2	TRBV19	ASSIYGEVAGYT
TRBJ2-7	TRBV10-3	AISGGQSEQY
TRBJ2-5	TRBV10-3	AISEGTGGETQY
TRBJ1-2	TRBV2	ASRQKTGNYGYT
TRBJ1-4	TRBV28	ASRGARATNEKLF
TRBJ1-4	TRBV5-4	ASSPGQGVGVEKLF
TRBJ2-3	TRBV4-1	ASSQTSTSGGDTQY
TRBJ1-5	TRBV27	ASSLLGQGFSNQPQH
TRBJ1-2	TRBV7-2	ASSLDTLENYGYT
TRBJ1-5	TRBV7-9	ASSLDGNQPQH
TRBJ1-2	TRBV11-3	ASSARDTYLYGYT
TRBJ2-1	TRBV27	ASSSGYNEQF
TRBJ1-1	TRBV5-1	ASSSGQANTEAF
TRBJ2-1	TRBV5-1	ASSWLGVYNEQF
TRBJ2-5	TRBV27	ASSLETGLAQY
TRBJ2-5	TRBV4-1	ASSQDLSYQETQY
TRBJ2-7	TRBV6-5	ASSKGGEQY
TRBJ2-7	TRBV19	ASSIAGASYEQY
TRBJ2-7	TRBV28	ASSTRTGASYEQY
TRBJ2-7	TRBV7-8	ASSLALTGRDEQY
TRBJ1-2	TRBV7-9	ASSFSTGDGYT
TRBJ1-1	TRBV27	ASGTGFTEAF
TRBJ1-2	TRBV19	ASSPEAVFNYGYT